This paragraph covers one TCR beta chain sequence. The record originates from a study of shared T cell receptors in the human thymus. Measured with immunoSEQ multiplex PCR; TCRdb has only the in-frame clones, and not every one. This repertoire shows roughly 710,000 clones, 80% to 90% found once; its top ten account for approximately 0.01%. The CDR3 spans 15 residues. Per germline, CDR1 MDHEN and CDR2 SYDVKM. V dropped 7 bases and J dropped 0 bases, with 13 bases sitting between them. These same data were also listed under a study on human thymus T cells. That investigation notes: Those donating were healthy Finnish infants in corrective surgery for congenital heart defects. Thymic tissue was derived from resections collected during corrective heart surgery.

Sequencing input: thymocytes. This TCR was recovered from a girl less than two years old with a congenital heart defect. The gene calls are TRBV28 and TRBJ1-3; D remains unclear. The DNA for the CDR3 is TGTGCCAGCACTCCCGACACCGTCTCTGGAAACACCATATATTTT. This sequence encodes CASTPDTVSGNTIYF. Full variable domain (rest looked up from reference TRBV28 and TRBJ1-3): DVKVTQSSRYLVKRTGEKVFLECVQDMDHENMFWYRQDPGLGLRLIYFSYDVKMKEKGDIPEGYSVSREKKERFSLILESASTNQTSMYLCASTPDTVSGNTIYFGEGSWLTVV.